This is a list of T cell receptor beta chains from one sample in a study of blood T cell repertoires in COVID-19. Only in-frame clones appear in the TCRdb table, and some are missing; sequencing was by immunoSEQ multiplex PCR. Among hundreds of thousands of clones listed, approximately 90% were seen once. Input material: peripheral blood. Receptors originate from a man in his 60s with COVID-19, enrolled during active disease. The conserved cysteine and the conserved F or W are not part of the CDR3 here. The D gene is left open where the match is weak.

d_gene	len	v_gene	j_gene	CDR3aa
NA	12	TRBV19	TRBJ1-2	ASSRERTNYGYT
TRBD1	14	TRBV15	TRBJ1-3	ATSRGQGSIGNTIY
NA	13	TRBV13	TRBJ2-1	ASSFTIGGYNEQF
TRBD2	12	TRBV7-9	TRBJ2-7	ASSLASGRNEQY
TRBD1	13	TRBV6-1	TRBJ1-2	ASSEFGTAWYGYT
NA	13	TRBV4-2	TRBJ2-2	ASSQDGGSTGELF
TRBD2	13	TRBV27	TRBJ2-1	ASSLSLAGYNEQF
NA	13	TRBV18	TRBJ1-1	ASSPPGGAGTEAF
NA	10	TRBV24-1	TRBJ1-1	ATSGMLTEAF
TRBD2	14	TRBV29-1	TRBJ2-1	SVDRLAGGPGNEQF